This entry features one T cell receptor (beta chain) sequence. Its antigen remains unidentified. V gave up 0 bases and J gave up 3 bases, with 5 bases separating them. Germline V gene sequence: CDR1 SNHLY, CDR2 FYNNEI. The CDR3 is 13 residues long. Some clones are missing from TCRdb's copy, which holds only in-frame ones; the method was immunoSEQ multiplex PCR. The table lists tens of thousands of clones, 80% to 90% of them singletons, with more than 8.5% in the top ten. The entry originates in a study of T cell responses to AZD1222 COVID-19 vaccine. Study conclusions and caveats: Without day 14 samples, only post-peak T cell repertoires were studied. Compared with day 0, the breadth and depth of the Spike-specific TCR repertoire rose significantly after two doses of AZD1222.

This chain connects TRBV2 to TRBJ1-1; D is uncertain. The clonotype originates from an adult in good health. Sequencing used peripheral blood, obtained on day 0 of AZD1222 vaccination. The CDR3 DNA reads as TGTGCCAGCAGTGAAGCAGTTTACACTGAAGCTTTCTTT. The encoded protein is CASSEAVYTEAFF.